These T cell receptor beta chains were read from a single sample in a study of blood T cell repertoires in COVID-19. TCRdb's copy holds only in-frame clones and misses some; the assay was immunoSEQ multiplex PCR. The sample lists around 440,000 clones; 70% to 90% were seen once. Sequenced input: peripheral blood. These receptors all stem from a woman in her forties or fifties with COVID-19, enrolled during active disease. CDR3s include the opening cysteine and the closing phenylalanine or tryptophan. A D gene is named only where the DNA matches it firmly. Size is omitted from some rows. Given values are once, few, many or a class for expanded clones.

d_call: NA; j_call: TRBJ2-1; clone_size: NA; v_call: TRBV9; cdr3_aa: CASSGAAYNEQFF; cdr3_nt: TGTGCCAGCAGCGGGGCCGCCTACAATGAGCAGTTCTTC
d_call: NA; j_call: TRBJ1-1; clone_size: NA; v_call: TRBV7-9; cdr3_aa: CASSLAGNTEAFF; cdr3_nt: TGTGCCAGCAGCTTAGCGGGCAACACTGAAGCTTTCTTT
d_call: TRBD1; j_call: TRBJ2-7; clone_size: NA; v_call: TRBV7-9; cdr3_aa: CASSRTGEVSYEQYF; cdr3_nt: TGTGCCAGCAGTCGGACAGGGGAAGTCTCCTACGAGCAGTACTTC
d_call: NA; j_call: TRBJ1-2; clone_size: NA; v_call: TRBV7-3; cdr3_aa: CASSLTDSSGYTF; cdr3_nt: TGTGCCAGCAGCTTAACAGACAGCTCGGGCTACACCTTC
d_call: NA; j_call: TRBJ1-1; clone_size: few; v_call: TRBV11-2; cdr3_aa: CASTLNRFATEAFF; cdr3_nt: TGTGCCAGCACCCTAAACAGGTTTGCCACTGAAGCTTTCTTT
d_call: NA; j_call: TRBJ1-5; clone_size: once; v_call: TRBV4-1; cdr3_aa: CASSQDRAGMPQHF; cdr3_nt: TGCGCCAGCAGCCAAGATCGGGCAGGGATGCCCCAGCATTTT
d_call: TRBD1; j_call: TRBJ2-7; clone_size: NA; v_call: TRBV2; cdr3_aa: CAITDRVAYEQYF; cdr3_nt: TGTGCCATCACTGACAGGGTCGCCTACGAGCAGTACTTC
d_call: NA; j_call: TRBJ2-3; clone_size: once; v_call: TRBV10-3; cdr3_aa: CAISESLTDTQYF; cdr3_nt: TGTGCCATCAGTGAGTCTCTTACAGATACGCAGTATTTT
d_call: NA; j_call: TRBJ1-2; clone_size: NA; v_call: TRBV2; cdr3_aa: CASPGGSDSYGYTF; cdr3_nt: TGTGCCAGCCCGGGGGGCAGCGATAGCTATGGCTACACCTTC
d_call: NA; j_call: TRBJ1-6; clone_size: NA; v_call: TRBV5-1; cdr3_aa: CASTLSGGENSPLHF; cdr3_nt: TGCGCCAGCACTTTATCGGGGGGCGAGAATTCACCCCTCCACTTT
d_call: NA; j_call: TRBJ1-3; clone_size: NA; v_call: TRBV3-1/TRBV3-2; cdr3_aa: CASGAGAGNTIYF; cdr3_nt: TGTGCCAGCGGAGCAGGGGCTGGAAACACCATATATTTT
d_call: TRBD1; j_call: TRBJ1-5; clone_size: NA; v_call: TRBV3-1/TRBV3-2; cdr3_aa: CASSQERGGTGNQPQHF; cdr3_nt: TGTGCCAGCAGCCAAGAAAGAGGGGGCACGGGCAATCAGCCCCAGCATTTT
d_call: NA; j_call: TRBJ2-7; clone_size: NA; v_call: TRBV5-1; cdr3_aa: CASSSSGTLYFEQYF; cdr3_nt: TGCGCCAGCAGCTCGTCCGGGACTTTATATTTCGAGCAGTACTTC
d_call: TRBD1; j_call: TRBJ1-2; clone_size: NA; v_call: TRBV3-1/TRBV3-2; cdr3_aa: CASSHNFGTAYYGYTF; cdr3_nt: TGTGCCAGCAGCCATAATTTCGGGACAGCGTACTATGGCTACACCTTC
d_call: TRBD1; j_call: TRBJ1-2; clone_size: NA; v_call: TRBV20-1; cdr3_aa: CSAFRGLGYTF; cdr3_nt: TGCAGTGCTTTCAGGGGGCTCGGCTACACCTTC
d_call: NA; j_call: TRBJ1-1; clone_size: few; v_call: TRBV30; cdr3_aa: CAWSGGRNTEAFF; cdr3_nt: TGTGCCTGGAGTGGGGGCCGGAACACTGAAGCTTTCTTT